The following is a TCR beta chain sequence with its context. Original data processing: Reference gene primers were amplified, and this amplification served to estimate nucleated cell counts. The method was immunoSEQ multiplex PCR; TCRdb's version includes in-frame clones alone and lacks a portion of them. V, J and clone size were drawn from that table, and D and trimming were deduced from the DNA. The sample carries approximately 89,000 clones, around 92% recorded once. The sample belongs to a study of blood T cell repertoires in COVID-19. Overall study context: The United States, Italy and Spain were the sources of the acute and convalescent COVID-19 samples. The analysed material was cDNA or gDNA that came from T cells, B-cell-depleted T cells, or PBMCs.

Trimming took 3 bases from V and 6 from J, leaving 23 bases between them. In germline, CDR1 is WSHSY, CDR2 SAAADI. This CDR3 contains 17 residues. The source is a woman aged 55 to 70 with active COVID-19. Sequencing input: peripheral blood. The J gene is TRBJ1-2, the V gene TRBV10-2; possibly TRBD1 for D (5 bases). CDR3 nucleotides: TGCGCCAGCAGTGAATCAGTGAGGAGTCAGGGTGGTCATGGCTACACCTTC. Amino acids: CASSESVRSQGGHGYTF.